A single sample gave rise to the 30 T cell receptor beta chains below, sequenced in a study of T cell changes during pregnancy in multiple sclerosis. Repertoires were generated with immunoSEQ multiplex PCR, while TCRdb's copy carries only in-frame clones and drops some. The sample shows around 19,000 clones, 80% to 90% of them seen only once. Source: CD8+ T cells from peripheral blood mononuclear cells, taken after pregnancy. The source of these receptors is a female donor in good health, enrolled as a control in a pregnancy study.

CDR3 sequence reads: CASSSPRSTGGLETQYF. As DNA, the CDR3 is TGTGCCAGCAGTTCTCCACGGTCGACAGGGGGATTAGAGACCCAGTACTTC. The gene calls are TRBV27 and TRBJ2-5, with TRBD1 matching over 9 bases. The CDR3 length is 17 residues. The ends lost 4 bases at V and 4 bases at J; junction bases unmatched: 13. Germline V gene lookup returns CDR1 MNHEY and CDR2 SMNVEV (reference sequence).

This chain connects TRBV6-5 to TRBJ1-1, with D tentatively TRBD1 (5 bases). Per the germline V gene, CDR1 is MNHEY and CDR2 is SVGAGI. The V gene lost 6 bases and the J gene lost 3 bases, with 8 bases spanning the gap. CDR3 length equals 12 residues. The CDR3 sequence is CASRGRDTEAFF. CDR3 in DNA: TGTGCCAGCAGGGGCAGGGACACTGAAGCTTTCTTT.

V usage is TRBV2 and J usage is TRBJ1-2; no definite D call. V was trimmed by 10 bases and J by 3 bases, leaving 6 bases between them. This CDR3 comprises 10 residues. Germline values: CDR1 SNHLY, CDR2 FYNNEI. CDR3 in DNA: TGTGCCAAACTGGACTATGGCTACACCTTC. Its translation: CAKLDYGYTF.

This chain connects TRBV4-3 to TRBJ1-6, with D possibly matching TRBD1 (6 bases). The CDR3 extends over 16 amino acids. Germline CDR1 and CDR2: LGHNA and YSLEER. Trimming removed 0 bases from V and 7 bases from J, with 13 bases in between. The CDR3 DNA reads TGCGCCAGCAGCCAAGAATTCTCCAGGGGCAATTCACCCCTCCACTTT. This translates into CASSQEFSRGNSPLHF.

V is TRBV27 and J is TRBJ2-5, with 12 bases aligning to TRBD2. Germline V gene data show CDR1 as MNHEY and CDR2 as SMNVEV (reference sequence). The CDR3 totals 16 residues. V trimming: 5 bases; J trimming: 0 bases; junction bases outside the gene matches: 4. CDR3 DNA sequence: TGTGCCAGCAGTGGGAGGACTAGCGGGGACCAAGAGACCCAGTACTTC. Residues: CASSGRTSGDQETQYF.

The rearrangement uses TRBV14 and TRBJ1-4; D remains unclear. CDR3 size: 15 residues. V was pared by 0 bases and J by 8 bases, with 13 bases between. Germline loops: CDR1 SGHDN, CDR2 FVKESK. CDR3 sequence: CASSQDTGSREKLFF. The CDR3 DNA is TGTGCCAGCAGCCAAGATACGGGGTCAAGGGAAAAACTGTTTTTT.

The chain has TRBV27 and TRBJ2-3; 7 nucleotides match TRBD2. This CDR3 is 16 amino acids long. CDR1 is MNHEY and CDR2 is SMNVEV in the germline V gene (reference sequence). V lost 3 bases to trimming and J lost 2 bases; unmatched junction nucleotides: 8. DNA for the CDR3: TGTGCCAGCAGTTTGTCCTGGGGGGACTACACAGATACGCAGTATTTT. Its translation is CASSLSWGDYTDTQYF.

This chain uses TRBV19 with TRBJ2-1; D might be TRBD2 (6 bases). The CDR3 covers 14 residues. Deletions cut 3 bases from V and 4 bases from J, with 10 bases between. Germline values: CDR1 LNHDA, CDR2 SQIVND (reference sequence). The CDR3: CASSMAGPYNEQFF. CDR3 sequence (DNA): TGTGCCAGTAGTATGGCGGGACCGTACAATGAGCAGTTCTTC.

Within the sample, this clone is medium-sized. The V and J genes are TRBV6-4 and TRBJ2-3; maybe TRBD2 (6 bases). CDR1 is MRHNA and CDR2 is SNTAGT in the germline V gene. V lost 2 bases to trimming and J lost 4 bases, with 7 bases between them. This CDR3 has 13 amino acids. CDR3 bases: TGTGCCAGCAGTGACGGGGAGGCAGATACGCAGTATTTT. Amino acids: CASSDGEADTQYF.

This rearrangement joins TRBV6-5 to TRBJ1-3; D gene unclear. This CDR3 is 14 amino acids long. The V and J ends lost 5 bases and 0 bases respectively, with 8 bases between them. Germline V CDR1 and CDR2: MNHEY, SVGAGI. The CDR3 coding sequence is TGTGCCAGCAGTAAACAGCCCTCTGGAAACACCATATATTTT. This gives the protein CASSKQPSGNTIYF.

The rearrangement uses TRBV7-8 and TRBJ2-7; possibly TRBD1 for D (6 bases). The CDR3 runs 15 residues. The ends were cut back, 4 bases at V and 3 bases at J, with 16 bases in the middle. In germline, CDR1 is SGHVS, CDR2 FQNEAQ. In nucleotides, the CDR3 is TGTGCCAGCAGCTCCGAGACGGGACATCGCTACGAGCAGTACTTC. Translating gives CASSSETGHRYEQYF.

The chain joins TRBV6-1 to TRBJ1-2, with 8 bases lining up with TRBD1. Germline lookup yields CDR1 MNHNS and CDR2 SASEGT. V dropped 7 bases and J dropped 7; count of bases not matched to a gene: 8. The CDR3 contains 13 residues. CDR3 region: CASTLDRVLGYTF. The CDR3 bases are TGTGCCAGCACTTTGGACAGGGTGCTTGGCTACACCTTC.

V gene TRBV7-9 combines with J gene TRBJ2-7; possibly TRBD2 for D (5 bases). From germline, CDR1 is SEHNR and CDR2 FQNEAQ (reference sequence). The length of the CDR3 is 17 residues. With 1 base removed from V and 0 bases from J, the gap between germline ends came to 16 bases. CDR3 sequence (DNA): TGTGCCAGCAGCTTAGAGATAAGCGGATCTCACTCCTACGAGCAGTACTTC. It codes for CASSLEISGSHSYEQYF.

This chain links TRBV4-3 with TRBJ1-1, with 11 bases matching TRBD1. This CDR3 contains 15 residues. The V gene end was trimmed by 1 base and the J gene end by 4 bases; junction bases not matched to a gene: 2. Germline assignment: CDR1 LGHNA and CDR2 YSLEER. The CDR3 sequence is CASSQGTGGFTEAFF. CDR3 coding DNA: TGCGCCAGCAGCCAAGGGACAGGGGGCTTCACTGAAGCTTTCTTT.

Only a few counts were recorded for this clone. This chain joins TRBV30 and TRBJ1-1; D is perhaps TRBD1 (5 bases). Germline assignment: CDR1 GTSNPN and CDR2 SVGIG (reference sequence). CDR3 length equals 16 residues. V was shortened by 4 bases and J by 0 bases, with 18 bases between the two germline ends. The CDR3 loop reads CAWKFGGNSMNTEAFF. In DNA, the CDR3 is TGTGCCTGGAAGTTCGGGGGAAACAGTATGAACACTGAAGCTTTCTTT.

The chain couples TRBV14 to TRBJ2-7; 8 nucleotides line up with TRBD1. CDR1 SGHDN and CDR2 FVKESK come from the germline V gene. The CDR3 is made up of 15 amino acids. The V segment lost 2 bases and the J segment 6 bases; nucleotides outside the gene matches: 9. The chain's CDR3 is CASSQSRGTGSEQYF. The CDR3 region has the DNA TGTGCCAGCAGCCAATCACGAGGGACAGGTTCCGAGCAGTACTTC.

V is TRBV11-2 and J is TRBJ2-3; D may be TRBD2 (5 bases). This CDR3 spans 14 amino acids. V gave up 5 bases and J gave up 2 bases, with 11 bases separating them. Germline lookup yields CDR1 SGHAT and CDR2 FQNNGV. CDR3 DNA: TGTGCCAGCAGCGGGGAGTCGGTCACAGATACGCAGTATTTT. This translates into CASSGESVTDTQYF.

The CDR3 loop is CAWSPTALPLYNEQFF. The DNA of the CDR3 is TGTGCCTGGAGTCCAACAGCCCTCCCCCTATACAATGAGCAGTTCTTC. The rearrangement links TRBV30 to TRBJ2-1, with D hard to call. CDR1 is GTSNPN, CDR2 SVGIG, per germline (reference sequence). The CDR3 sequence is 16 residues long. V shed 2 bases and J shed 4 bases, with 18 bases lying between them.

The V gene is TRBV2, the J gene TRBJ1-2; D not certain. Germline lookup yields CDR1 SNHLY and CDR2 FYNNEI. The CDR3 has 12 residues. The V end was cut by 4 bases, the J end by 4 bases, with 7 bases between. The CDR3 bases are TGTGCCAGCAGTGTGGGCCGCTATGGCTACACCTTC. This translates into CASSVGRYGYTF.

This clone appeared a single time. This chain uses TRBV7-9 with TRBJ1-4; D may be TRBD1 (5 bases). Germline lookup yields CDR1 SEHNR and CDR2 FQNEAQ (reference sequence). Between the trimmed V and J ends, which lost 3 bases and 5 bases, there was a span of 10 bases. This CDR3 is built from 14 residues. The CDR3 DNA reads TGTGCCAGCAGCTTCCCGACAGCAAATGAAAAACTGTTTTTT. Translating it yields CASSFPTANEKLFF.

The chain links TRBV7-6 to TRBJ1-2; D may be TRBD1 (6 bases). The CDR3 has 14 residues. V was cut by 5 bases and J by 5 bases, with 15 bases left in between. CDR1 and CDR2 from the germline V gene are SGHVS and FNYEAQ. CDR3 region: CASSARTDEYGYTF. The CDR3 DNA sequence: TGTGCCAGCAGCGCCCGGACAGACGAATATGGCTACACCTTC.

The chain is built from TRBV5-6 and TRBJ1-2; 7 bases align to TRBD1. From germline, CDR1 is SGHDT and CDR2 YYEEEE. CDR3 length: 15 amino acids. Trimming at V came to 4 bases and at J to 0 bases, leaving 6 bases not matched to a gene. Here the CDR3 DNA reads TGTGCCAGCAGCCCGGCCGGGACAGCTAACTATGGCTACACCTTC. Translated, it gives CASSPAGTANYGYTF.

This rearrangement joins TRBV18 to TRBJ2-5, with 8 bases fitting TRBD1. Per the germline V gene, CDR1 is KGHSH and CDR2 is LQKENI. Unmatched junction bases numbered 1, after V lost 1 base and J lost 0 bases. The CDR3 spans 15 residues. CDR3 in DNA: TGTGCCAGCTCACCACGGGACAGGTACCAAGAGACCCAGTACTTC. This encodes CASSPRDRYQETQYF.

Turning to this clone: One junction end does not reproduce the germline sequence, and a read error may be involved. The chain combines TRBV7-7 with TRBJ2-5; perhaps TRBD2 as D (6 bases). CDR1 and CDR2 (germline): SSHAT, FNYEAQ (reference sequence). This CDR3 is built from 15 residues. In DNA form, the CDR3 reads TGTGCTAGCAGCCCGACTCTAGCGCTCCAAGAGACCCAGTACTTC. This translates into CASSPTLALQETQYF. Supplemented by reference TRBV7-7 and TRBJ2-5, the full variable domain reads GAGVSQSPRYKVTKRGQDVTLRCDPISSHATLYWYQQALGQGPEFLTYFNYEAQPDKSGLPSDRFSAERPEGSISTLTIQRTEQRDSAMYRCASSPTLALQETQYFGPGTRLLVL.

CDR3 nucleotides: TGTGCCAGCTCACCACCGGGGGACAGGGCCGGGCAGTTCTTC. Translating gives CASSPPGDRAGQFF. The chain joins TRBV18 to TRBJ2-1, with TRBD1 matching 9 bases. V was clipped by 0 bases and J by 12 bases; unmatched bases: 6. CDR3 size: 14 residues. Germline V gives CDR1 KGHSH, CDR2 LQKENI. Complete variable domain (other parts from reference TRBV18 and TRBJ2-1): NAGVMQNPRHLVRRRGQEARLRCSPMKGHSHVYWYRQLPEEGLKFMVYLQKENIIDESGMPKERFSAEFPKEGPSILRIQQVVRGDSAAYFCASSPPGDRAGQFFGPGTRLTVL.

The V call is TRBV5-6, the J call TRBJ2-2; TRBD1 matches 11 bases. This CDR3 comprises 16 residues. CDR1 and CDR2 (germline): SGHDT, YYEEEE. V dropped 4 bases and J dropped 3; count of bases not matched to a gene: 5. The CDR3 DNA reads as TGTGCCAGCAGCATTGGACAGGGGGCTTACACCGGGGAGCTGTTTTTT. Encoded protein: CASSIGQGAYTGELFF. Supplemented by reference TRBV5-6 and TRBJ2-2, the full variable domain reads DAGVTQSPTHLIKTRGQQVTLRCSPKSGHDTVSWYQQALGQGPQFIFQYYEEEERQRGNFPDRFSGHQFPNYSSELNVNALLLGDSALYLCASSIGQGAYTGELFFGEGSRLTVL.

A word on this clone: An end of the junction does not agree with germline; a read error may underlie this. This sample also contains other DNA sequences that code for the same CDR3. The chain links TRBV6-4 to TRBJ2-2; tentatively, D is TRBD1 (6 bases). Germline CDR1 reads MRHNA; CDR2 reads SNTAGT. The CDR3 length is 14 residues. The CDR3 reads CASSDRSGTGELFF. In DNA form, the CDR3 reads TGTGCCAGTAGTGACAGGTCGGGCACCGGGGAGCTGTTTTTT.

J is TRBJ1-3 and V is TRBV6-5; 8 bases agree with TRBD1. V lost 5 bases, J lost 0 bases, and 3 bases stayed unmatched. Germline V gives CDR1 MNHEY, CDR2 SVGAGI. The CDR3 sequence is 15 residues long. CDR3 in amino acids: CASSATGVSGNTIYF. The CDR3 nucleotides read TGTGCCAGCAGTGCGACAGGGGTCTCTGGAAACACCATATATTTT.

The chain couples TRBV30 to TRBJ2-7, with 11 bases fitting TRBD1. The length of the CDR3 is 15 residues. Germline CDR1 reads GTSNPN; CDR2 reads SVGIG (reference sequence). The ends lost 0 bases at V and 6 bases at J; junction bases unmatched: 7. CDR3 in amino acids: CAWSVRGDRGTEQYF. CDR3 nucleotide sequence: TGTGCCTGGAGTGTACGGGGGGACAGGGGGACCGAGCAGTACTTC.

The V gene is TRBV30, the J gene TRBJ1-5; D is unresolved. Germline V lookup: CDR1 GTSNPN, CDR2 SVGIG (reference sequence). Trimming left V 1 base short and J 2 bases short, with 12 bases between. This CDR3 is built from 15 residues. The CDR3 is CAWSAAERGNQPQHF. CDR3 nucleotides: TGTGCCTGGAGTGCTGCAGAGAGGGGCAATCAGCCCCAGCATTTT. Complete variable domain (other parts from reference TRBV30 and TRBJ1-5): SQTIHQWPATLVQPVGSPLSLECTVEGTSNPNLYWYRQAAGRGLQLLFYSVGIGQISSEVPQNLSASRPQDRQFILSSKKLLLSDSGFYLCAWSAAERGNQPQHFGDGTRLSIL.